What follows are 25 T cell receptor beta chains derived from one specimen sequenced in a study of T cell repertoires in cytomegalovirus infection. A single record per CDR3 protein comes from TCRdb applying MiXCR to the reads. The sample contains fewer than 300,000 distinct CDR3 sequences, around 25% of which appear only once. Sequencing was carried out using PBMCs. The receptors shown here come from a human donor in good health (CMV status not recorded). Some clones in this sample may be carry-over from other donors' samples.

This clonotype was counted ten times or more. This chain connects TRBV7-2 to TRBJ1-3; D gene uncertain. Per germline, CDR1 SGHTA and CDR2 FQGNSA. The V end was cut by 8 bases, the J end by 0 bases, with 8 bases between. The CDR3 totals 13 residues. CDR3 bases: TGTGCCAGCCGCCACAGCTCTGGAAACACCATATATTTT. Protein product: CASRHSSGNTIYF.

The rearrangement uses TRBV29-1 and TRBJ2-7, with a tentative D call TRBD1 (5 bases). CDR1 SQVTM and CDR2 ANQGSEA come from the germline V gene. The CDR3 spans 12 residues. Trimming removed 4 bases at V and 3 bases at J, with 10 bases between. Here the CDR3 reads CSVAPQGYEQYF. The CDR3 DNA follows: TGCAGCGTTGCTCCCCAGGGCTACGAGCAGTACTTC.

This clonotype was observed a handful of times. This chain joins TRBV6-8 and TRBJ2-3; 11 bases fit TRBD1. This CDR3 is 14 amino acids long. The germline V gene has CDR1 MNHGY and CDR2 SAAAGT. V lost 5 bases and J lost 5; bases outside the gene matches: 3. CDR3 in amino acids: CASSRTGGIDTQYF. The CDR3 DNA sequence: TGTGCCAGCAGTAGGACAGGGGGCATAGATACGCAGTATTTT.

This clonotype was found many times. This sequence joins TRBV7-2 and TRBJ1-2; 11 bases match TRBD1. This CDR3 comprises 16 residues. Germline values: CDR1 SGHTA, CDR2 FQGNSA. J was trimmed by 2 bases and V by 3 bases; bases with no gene match: 5. This chain's CDR3 is CASSLRTGGNNYGYTF. CDR3 nucleotides: TGTGCCAGCAGCTTGAGGACAGGGGGCAACAACTATGGCTACACCTTC.

This clonotype was seen repeatedly, ten times or more. The V gene is TRBV7-2, the J gene TRBJ2-6; possibly TRBD1 for D (5 bases). The V gene's germline CDR1 is SGHTA and CDR2 FQGNSA. The CDR3 is made up of 16 amino acids. Trimming shortened V by 4 bases and J by 2 bases, and 12 bases separated the two germline ends. CDR3 protein: CASSSRKGPGANVLTF. In DNA form, the CDR3 reads TGTGCCAGCAGCTCGCGAAAGGGGCCTGGGGCCAACGTCCTGACTTTC.

This chain joins TRBV14 and TRBJ1-2; D not certain. CDR1 SGHDN and CDR2 FVKESK come from the germline V gene. Trimming left V 4 bases short and J 5 bases short, with 11 bases between. The CDR3 is made up of 13 amino acids. The CDR3 nucleotides are TGTGCCAGCAGCCCCACGAGGGCTTATGGCTACACCTTC. It translates to CASSPTRAYGYTF.

This sequence joins TRBV11-2 and TRBJ2-1, with 9 bases aligning to TRBD2. V shed 5 bases, J shed 9 bases, and the junction held 8 bases outside the gene matches. Germline lookup yields CDR1 SGHAT and CDR2 FQNNGV. There are 14 residues in the CDR3. Here the CDR3 reads CASSNPRAGGEQFF. Written as DNA, the CDR3 is TGTGCCAGCAGCAACCCCCGAGCGGGGGGTGAGCAGTTCTTC. Complete variable domain (other parts from reference TRBV11-2 and TRBJ2-1): EAGVAQSPRYKIIEKRQSVAFWCNPISGHATLYWYQQILGQGPKLLIQFQNNGVVDDSQLPKDRFSAERLKGVDSTLKIQPAKLEDSAVYLCASSNPRAGGEQFFGPGTRLTVL.

Ten or more counts support this clonotype. The V gene is TRBV7-6, the J gene TRBJ2-7; D may be TRBD2 (5 bases). This CDR3 is 12 amino acids long. Trimming shortened V by 5 bases and J by 3 bases, and 8 bases separated the two germline ends. The germline CDR1 and CDR2 sequences are SGHVS and FNYEAQ. This CDR3 reads CASSPLGYEQYF. The DNA for the CDR3 is TGTGCCAGCAGCCCACTAGGCTACGAGCAGTACTTC.

The V call is TRBV12-3 or TRBV12-4, the J call TRBJ1-4; D might be TRBD1 (5 bases). V was pared by 2 bases and J by 5 bases, with 12 bases between. The CDR3 spans 15 residues. The CDR3 nucleotides read TGTGCCAGCAGTTTACGAAGACAGAACAATGAAAAACTGTTTTTT. Encoded protein: CASSLRRQNNEKLFF.

Ten or more counts support this clonotype. The chain uses TRBV10-3 and TRBJ2-5, with D possibly TRBD2 on 6 matching bases. Germline V lookup: CDR1 ENHRY, CDR2 SYGVKD. Trimming removed 10 bases at V and 5 bases at J, with 23 bases between. This CDR3 spans 15 amino acids. The DNA of the CDR3 is TGTGCCACCGAGCCGGGACTGAACTCACTGGAGACCCAGTACTTC. Translated, it gives CATEPGLNSLETQYF.

The gene calls are TRBV4-3 and TRBJ1-4; TRBD1 might be the D (5 bases). Germline CDR1 LGHNA, CDR2 YSLEER. The CDR3 covers 16 residues. V dropped 0 bases and J dropped 3 bases, with 11 bases sitting between them. CDR3 DNA: TGCGCCAGCAGCCAAGATATCGGGGCGGCTAATGAAAAACTGTTTTTT. Amino acid sequence: CASSQDIGAANEKLFF.

The DNA of the CDR3 is TGCGCCAGCAGCTTGGAAGTGGGGGGCTATACGCAGTATTTT. It is translated as CASSLEVGGYTQYF. V gene TRBV5-1 combines with J gene TRBJ2-3; possibly TRBD1 or TRBD2 for D (6 bases each). The germline V gene encodes CDR1 SGHRS and CDR2 YFSETQ. The CDR3 covers 14 residues. Deletions cut 0 bases from V and 7 bases from J, with 12 bases between. Drawing the rest from reference TRBV5-1 and TRBJ2-3, the complete variable domain is KAGVTQTPRYLIKTRGQQVTLSCSPISGHRSVSWYQQTPGQGLQFLFEYFSETQRNKGNFPGRFSGRQFSNSRSEMNVSTLELGDSALYLCASSLEVGGYTQYFGPGTRLTVL.

V gene TRBV29-1 combines with J gene TRBJ1-1; no clear D. From germline, CDR1 is SQVTM and CDR2 ANQGSEA. The length of the CDR3 is 13 residues. V lost 4 bases, J lost 0 bases, and 9 bases lay in between. The CDR3, as DNA: TGCAGCGTTGTTGAGCCCATGAACACTGAAGCTTTCTTT. Translating gives CSVVEPMNTEAFF.

The V call is TRBV6-2 or TRBV6-3, the J call TRBJ2-3; weak D call: TRBD2 (7 bases). This CDR3 contains 14 residues. Germline values: CDR1 MNHEY, CDR2 SVGEGT. The V gene lost 9 bases and the J gene lost 5 bases, with 18 bases spanning the gap. This CDR3 reads CASQKGGPGDTQYF. Here the CDR3 DNA reads TGTGCCAGTCAAAAGGGGGGGCCCGGAGATACGCAGTATTTT.

J is TRBJ2-1 and V is TRBV28, with D possibly TRBD2 on 6 matching bases. The germline CDR1 and CDR2 sequences are MDHEN and SYDVKM. V gave up 5 bases and J gave up 7 bases, with 12 bases separating them. The CDR3 contains 13 residues. The CDR3 sequence: CASSTGLQNEQFF. CDR3 bases: TGTGCCAGCAGTACGGGACTCCAAAATGAGCAGTTCTTC.

V usage is TRBV11-1 and J usage is TRBJ2-2; TRBD2 agrees at 7 bases. CDR3 length equals 14 residues. J lost 4 bases, V lost 3 bases, and 2 bases had no gene match. CDR1 is SGHAT, CDR2 FQDESV, per germline (reference sequence). The CDR3 nucleotides read TGTGCCAGCAGCTTCGGCGGGAGCACCGGGGAGCTGTTTTTT. It specifies CASSFGGSTGELFF.

V and J are TRBV7-2 and TRBJ1-1; D remains unclear. Trimming cost V 6 bases and J 0 bases, with 14 bases left between them. The CDR3 spans 15 residues. Germline values: CDR1 SGHTA, CDR2 FQGNSA. The CDR3 region is CASSPPRGMNTEAFF. The CDR3 DNA sequence: TGTGCCAGCAGTCCCCCCCGAGGTATGAACACTGAAGCTTTCTTT.

The rearrangement joins TRBV6-6 to TRBJ2-3; D gene unclear. Trimming removed 7 bases from V and 0 bases from J, with 14 bases in between. The CDR3 runs to 15 residues. From germline, CDR1 is MNHNY and CDR2 SVGAGI (reference sequence). The CDR3 spells CASTPRRTSTDTQYF. CDR3 sequence (DNA): TGTGCCAGCACCCCGAGGCGTACTAGCACAGATACGCAGTATTTT.

This clonotype was seen ten or more times. The chain employs TRBV11-2 and TRBJ1-2; D ambiguous. Germline V gives CDR1 SGHAT, CDR2 FQNNGV. The CDR3 has 15 amino acids. V shed 5 bases and J shed 7 bases, with 20 bases lying between them. The CDR3 is CASSRDPGLGGGYTF. The CDR3 nucleotides read TGTGCCAGCAGCCGAGATCCGGGTCTGGGAGGTGGCTACACCTTC.

This clonotype showed up many times. The chain recombines TRBV7-2 with TRBJ2-3, with 7 bases identical to TRBD1. The CDR3 contains 14 residues. The germline V gene has CDR1 SGHTA and CDR2 FQGNSA. Trimming took 5 bases from V and 6 from J; bases not matched to a gene: 8. CDR3: CASSARQGEDTQYF. The CDR3 coding sequence is TGTGCCAGCAGCGCAAGACAGGGCGAGGATACGCAGTATTTT. The whole variable domain, filled in from reference TRBV7-2 and TRBJ2-3, reads GAGVSQSPSNKVTEKGKDVELRCDPISGHTALYWYRQSLGQGLEFLIYFQGNSAPDKSGLPSDRFSAERTGGSVSTLTIQRTQQEDSAVYLCASSARQGEDTQYFGPGTRLTVL.

The V gene is TRBV20-1, the J gene TRBJ1-6, with D possibly matching TRBD1 (6 bases). Germline V gene lookup returns CDR1 DFQATT and CDR2 SNEGSKA (reference sequence). There are 15 residues in the CDR3. V was trimmed by 5 bases and J by 10 bases, leaving 21 bases between them. The CDR3 coding sequence is TGCAGTGCTCCTTCCAACGGGGCAGGGGTCTCACCCCTCCACTTT. It is translated as CSAPSNGAGVSPLHF.

The CDR3 loop reads CSASPEVAPRRQIYNEQFF. The CDR3 DNA reads as TGCAGTGCTTCCCCGGAGGTGGCCCCCAGGCGGCAAATCTACAATGAGCAGTTCTTC. The chain recombines TRBV20-1 with TRBJ2-1; D possibly corresponds to TRBD2 (5 bases). This CDR3 comprises 19 residues. V was pared by 5 bases and J by 3 bases, with 29 bases between. Germline V lookup: CDR1 DFQATT, CDR2 SNEGSKA (reference sequence).

This clonotype was counted ten times or more. The rearrangement joins TRBV6-1 to TRBJ2-6; 7 nucleotides line up with TRBD1. V trimming: 7 bases; J trimming: 0 bases; junction bases outside the gene matches: 12. Looked up from germline, CDR1 is MNHNS and CDR2 is SASEGT. This CDR3 region has 18 residues. The CDR3 protein is CASTRAGTANSGANVLTF. DNA for the CDR3: TGTGCCAGCACCCGAGCCGGGACAGCGAACTCTGGGGCCAACGTCCTGACTTTC.

This clonotype was seen only a few times. This chain connects TRBV7-9 to TRBJ2-6; D unresolved. This CDR3 region has 15 residues. Trimming removed 5 bases from V and 0 bases from J, with 8 bases in between. Germline CDR1 SEHNR, CDR2 FQNEAQ (reference sequence). The CDR3: CASSTGGSGANVLTF. The DNA of the CDR3 is TGTGCCAGCAGCACCGGTGGCTCTGGGGCCAACGTCCTGACTTTC.

The chain joins TRBV28 to TRBJ2-5; D not certain. The CDR3 has 15 residues. V lost 2 bases and J lost 2, with 12 bases in between. Germline lookup yields CDR1 MDHEN and CDR2 SYDVKM. The DNA for the CDR3 is TGTGCCAGCAGTTTAGCTACGGCAGGACAAGAGACCCAGTACTTC. Protein: CASSLATAGQETQYF.